The 7 T cell receptor beta chains below come from one sample, sequenced in a study of OX40 agonist ivuxolimab in advanced cancers. Sequencing was performed with immunoSEQ multiplex PCR; in TCRdb, only in-frame clones are kept and a portion is missing. The sample contains over 10,000 clones, around 80% of which appear only once. Source: CD4+ or CD8+ T cells sorted from blood, taken in a trial of the OX40 agonist ivuxolimab. These receptors all stem from an adult with an advanced solid tumor such as melanoma, head and neck, liver or kidney cancer.

In DNA, the CDR3 is TGTGCCAGCCTAGGGACTAAGGAGACCCAGTACTTC. It is translated as CASLGTKETQYF. The chain recombines TRBV28 with TRBJ2-5, with 7 bases that match TRBD2. Losses at the gene ends were 8 bases for V and 5 bases for J; bases not matched to a gene: 5. Germline CDR1 reads MDHEN; CDR2 reads SYDVKM. CDR3 size: 12 residues.

V and J are TRBV28 and TRBJ2-7; D is ambiguous. This CDR3 is 11 amino acids long. The germline CDR1 and CDR2 sequences are MDHEN and SYDVKM. V dropped 3 bases and J dropped 3 bases, with 3 bases sitting between them. CDR3 DNA sequence: TGTGCCAGCAGTTTGGGCTACGAGCAGTACTTC. It translates to CASSLGYEQYF.

The chain employs TRBV19 and TRBJ1-5; no reliable D call. This CDR3 has 17 residues. Germline-derived CDR1 and CDR2 are LNHDA and SQIVND (reference sequence). V was pared by 5 bases and J by 6 bases, with 23 bases between. DNA of the CDR3: TGTGCCAGTAGTGTCCTGACGGATAATCCACATTTTCAGCCCCAGCATTTT. Amino acid sequence: CASSVLTDNPHFQPQHF.

Points on this clone: Germline is not matched at one junction end, which may reflect a read error. V usage is TRBV2 and J usage is TRBJ1-4, with a possible D match to TRBD1 (5 bases). The CDR3 consists of 13 residues. CDR1 is SNHLY, CDR2 FYNNEI, per germline. CDR3 DNA: TGTGCCAGCAGTGACGGGTCGAGGCAGGGAGCCTGGTTT. Its translation: CASSDGSRQGAWF.

The V and J genes are TRBV2 and TRBJ2-5; D is undetermined. Germline CDR1 and CDR2: SNHLY and FYNNEI. The CDR3 contains 12 residues. Trimming left V 3 bases short and J 1 base short, with 3 bases between. As DNA, the CDR3 is TGTGCCAGCAGTGATCTCCAAGAGACCCAGTACTTC. Translation: CASSDLQETQYF.

This clone was counted once. The chain employs TRBV6-1 and TRBJ2-5; D gene ambiguous. The germline CDR1 and CDR2 sequences are MNHNS and SASEGT. Trimming cost V 1 base and J 5 bases, with 8 bases left between them. This CDR3 spans 13 amino acids. For the CDR3, the DNA is TGTGCCAGCAGTGAAGTCGTGTGGGAGACCCAGTACTTC. Its translation: CASSEVVWETQYF.

V and J are TRBV4-2 and TRBJ1-4; D call uncertain. Germline V CDR1 and CDR2: LGHNA, YNFKEQ. The CDR3 runs to 16 residues. Trimming cost V 1 base and J 4 bases, with 13 bases left between them. The CDR3 DNA is TGTGCCAGCAGCCAAGCTCAAACAGACTTTAATGAAAAACTGTTTTTT. It encodes CASSQAQTDFNEKLFF.